This entry describes one TCR beta chain. The data are from a study of blood T cell repertoires in COVID-19. On the study more broadly: The United States, Italy and Spain provided the acute and convalescent COVID-19 samples.

The CDR3 runs 17 residues. The germline V gene encodes CDR1 LNHDA and CDR2 SQIVND (reference sequence). V dropped 5 bases and J dropped 4 bases, with 21 bases sitting between them. In the source study's methods: Counts of nucleated cells, estimated from reference gene primer amplification, were obtained. Method: immunoSEQ multiplex PCR; TCRdb's copy keeps in-frame clones and lacks some. Clone size and V and J calls were adopted from that table, with D and trimming inferred from the DNA. The table includes fewer than 250,000 clones, about 89% detected once. Clinical history reported by participants formed the basis on which cohorts were assigned.

Sequenced sample: PBMCs or T cells enriched from blood (not recorded which). The chain carries TRBV19 and TRBJ2-1; tentative D call: TRBD1 (6 bases). The TCR sequence derives from a woman younger than 30 who had recovered from COVID-19. The CDR3 sequence: CASSSYSPLTGYNEQFF. CDR3 DNA: TGTGCCAGTAGTTCCTATTCCCCCTTGACAGGATACAATGAGCAGTTCTTC.